What follows are 9 T cell receptor beta chains derived from one specimen sequenced in a study of breast tumors, draining lymph nodes, adjacent tissues (dated by TCRdb to 2016 to 2017). To prepare the library, multiplex PCR was applied. The sequencing machine was an Illumina HiSeq 2000. The raw public reads went through TCRdb reprocessing: fastp at Q25, MiXCR clone calling, in-frame beta chains kept. Rows are unified per CDR3 protein, each entry keeping the most common DNA and genes. This sample comprises tens of thousands of distinct CDR3 sequences, about 70% of them detected only once. The top ten clones comprise roughly a fifth of the sample. The sample was tumor-adjacent breast tissue. All receptors derive from a female donor with breast cancer. Some clones in this sample may be carry-over from other donors' samples.

The chain combines TRBV27 with TRBJ2-7; TRBD2 is a possible D gene (6 bases). V lost 1 base, J lost 1 base, and 11 bases lay in between. Germline V lookup: CDR1 MNHEY, CDR2 SMNVEV (reference sequence). This CDR3 comprises 15 residues. Here the CDR3 reads CASSLYRDSSYEQYF. DNA of the CDR3: TGTGCCAGCAGTTTATACCGGGACTCATCCTACGAGCAGTACTTC.

This clonotype has ten or more counts. The gene calls are TRBV19 and TRBJ1-5; tentatively, D is TRBD1 (5 bases). Trimming left V 1 base short and J 0 bases short, with 10 bases between. Per the germline V gene, CDR1 is LNHDA and CDR2 is SQIVND (reference sequence). This CDR3 has 16 residues. CDR3 DNA sequence: TGTGCCAGTAGTATAGGGACACCTGATAGCAATCAGCCCCAGCATTTT. Translation gives CASSIGTPDSNQPQHF.

This clonotype appeared a few times. V usage is TRBV5-8 and J usage is TRBJ1-1; D unclear. CDR3 length equals 16 residues. Trimming cost V 3 bases and J 5 bases, with 20 bases left between them. Germline V lookup: CDR1 SGHTS, CDR2 YDEGEE. CDR3 in amino acids: CASSSESALVKTEAFF. CDR3 nucleotide sequence: TGTGCCAGCAGCTCCGAGTCGGCCCTCGTAAAGACTGAAGCTTTCTTT.

Note on this clonotype: The missing conserved phenylalanine or tryptophan at the end of this CDR3 makes a read error likely. The J gene is TRBJ2-1, the V gene TRBV2, with D perhaps matching TRBD1 (6 bases). The length of the CDR3 is 14 residues. V shed 8 bases and J shed 3 bases, with 14 bases lying between them. Germline V gene lookup returns CDR1 SNHLY and CDR2 FYNNEI. CDR3 in amino acids: CASLQGEFYNEQFL. DNA of the CDR3: TGTGCCAGCTTACAGGGAGAATTCTACAATGAGCAGTTCCTC.

The DNA for the CDR3 is TGTGCCAGCAGCGTCGGACAGGGTCGGGAGACCCAGTACTTC. Its protein is CASSVGQGRETQYF. The chain employs TRBV9 and TRBJ2-5; 8 positions agree with TRBD1. V lost 2 bases to trimming and J lost 5 bases; unmatched junction nucleotides: 5. The CDR3 loop spans 14 amino acids. CDR1 is SGDLS, CDR2 YYNGEE, per germline.

This clonotype occurred many times. The CDR3 DNA is TGTGCCAGCAGACAAATGGGACTAGCGGGAGAGGGGGTCGGGTACAATGAGCAGTTCTTC. Translation gives CASRQMGLAGEGVGYNEQFF. V and J are TRBV6-5 and TRBJ2-1; 14 bases fit TRBD2. V shed 6 bases, J shed 4 bases, and the junction held 17 bases outside the gene matches. Germline V lookup: CDR1 MNHEY, CDR2 SVGAGI. The CDR3 totals 20 residues.

V usage is TRBV12-3 or TRBV12-4 and J usage is TRBJ1-4, with D perhaps matching TRBD1 (6 bases). V lost 7 bases to trimming and J lost 10 bases, with 19 bases between them. This CDR3 is 14 amino acids long. CDR3 region: CASTFRGMDGKLFF. For the CDR3, the DNA is TGTGCCAGCACCTTCAGGGGAATGGATGGAAAACTGTTTTTT.

The chain has TRBV9 and TRBJ2-1; D possibly corresponds to TRBD2 (5 bases). This CDR3 has 12 residues. Trimming pared 4 bases from V and 8 bases from J, leaving 10 bases between. Germline V gene lookup returns CDR1 SGDLS and CDR2 YYNGEE. DNA for the CDR3: TGTGCCAGCAGCTCCTCGGGGTATGAGCAGTTCTTC. Protein sequence: CASSSSGYEQFF.

This chain joins TRBV11-2 and TRBJ2-5; TRBD1 matches at 8 bases. Trimming took 7 bases from V and 4 from J; bases not matched to a gene: 17. Germline V gene sequence: CDR1 SGHAT, CDR2 FQNNGV. The CDR3 contains 17 residues. The CDR3 nucleotides are TGTGCCAGCAACCCGTACCGGGGCAGGGGGCGCACAGAGACCCAGTACTTC. Protein sequence: CASNPYRGRGRTETQYF.